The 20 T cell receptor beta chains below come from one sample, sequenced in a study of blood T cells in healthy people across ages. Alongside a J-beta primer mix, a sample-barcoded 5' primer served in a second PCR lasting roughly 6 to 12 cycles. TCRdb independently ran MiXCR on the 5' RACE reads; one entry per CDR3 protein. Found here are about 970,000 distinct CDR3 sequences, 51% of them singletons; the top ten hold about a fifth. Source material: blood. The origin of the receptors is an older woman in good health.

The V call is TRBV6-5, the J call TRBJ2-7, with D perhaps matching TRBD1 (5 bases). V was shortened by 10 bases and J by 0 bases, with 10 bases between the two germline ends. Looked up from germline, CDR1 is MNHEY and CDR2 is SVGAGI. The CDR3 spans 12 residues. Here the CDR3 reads CATRQFSYEQYF. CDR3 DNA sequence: TGTGCCACCAGACAGTTCTCCTACGAGCAGTACTTC.

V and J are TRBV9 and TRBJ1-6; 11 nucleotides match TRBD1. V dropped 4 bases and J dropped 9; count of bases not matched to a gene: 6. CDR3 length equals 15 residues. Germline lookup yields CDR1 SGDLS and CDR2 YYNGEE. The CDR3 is CASSPPGTGGSPLHF. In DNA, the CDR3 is TGTGCCAGCAGCCCACCCGGGACAGGGGGTTCACCCCTCCACTTT.

This CDR3 reads CASSHPTGSSYNEQFF. CDR3 coding DNA: TGTGCCAGCAGCCACCCGACAGGGAGCTCCTACAATGAGCAGTTCTTC. The V call is TRBV7-9, the J call TRBJ2-1, with TRBD1 matching over 7 bases. Unmatched junction bases numbered 7, after V lost 5 bases and J lost 0 bases. Per the germline V gene, CDR1 is SEHNR and CDR2 is FQNEAQ (reference sequence). This CDR3 comprises 16 residues.

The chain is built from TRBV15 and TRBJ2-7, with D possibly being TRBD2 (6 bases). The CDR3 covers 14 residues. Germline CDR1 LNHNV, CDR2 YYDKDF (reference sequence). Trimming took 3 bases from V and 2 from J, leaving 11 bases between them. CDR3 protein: CATSRRDLTYEQYF. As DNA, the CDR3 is TGTGCCACCAGCAGGCGGGACTTAACCTACGAGCAGTACTTC.

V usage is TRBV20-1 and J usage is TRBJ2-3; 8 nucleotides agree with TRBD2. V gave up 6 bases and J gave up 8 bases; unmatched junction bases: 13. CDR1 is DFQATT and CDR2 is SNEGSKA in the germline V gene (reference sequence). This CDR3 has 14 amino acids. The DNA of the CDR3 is TGCAGTGCCGGACTAGCCCCCAAAATGGGTACGCAGTATTTT. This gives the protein CSAGLAPKMGTQYF.

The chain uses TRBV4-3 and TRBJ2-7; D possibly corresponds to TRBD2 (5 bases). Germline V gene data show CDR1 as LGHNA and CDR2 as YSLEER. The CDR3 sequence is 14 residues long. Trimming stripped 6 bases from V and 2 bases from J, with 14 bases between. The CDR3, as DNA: TGCGCCAGCAGTTGGTCGGTCGGGACCTACGAGCAGTACTTC. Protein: CASSWSVGTYEQYF.

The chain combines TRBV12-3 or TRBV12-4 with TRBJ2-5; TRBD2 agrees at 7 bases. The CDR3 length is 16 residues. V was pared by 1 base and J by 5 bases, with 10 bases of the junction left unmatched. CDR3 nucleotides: TGTGCCAGCAGTTTAGTTTTCGGCGGGAGAAGTGAGACCCAGTACTTC. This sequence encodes CASSLVFGGRSETQYF.

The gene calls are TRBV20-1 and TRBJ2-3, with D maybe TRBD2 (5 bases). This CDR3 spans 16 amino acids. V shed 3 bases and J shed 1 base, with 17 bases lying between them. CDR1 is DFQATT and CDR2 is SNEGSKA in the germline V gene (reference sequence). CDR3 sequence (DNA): TGCAGTGCTAGTGGGGAGAAGGGCCAGGGCACAGATACGCAGTATTTT. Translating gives CSASGEKGQGTDTQYF.

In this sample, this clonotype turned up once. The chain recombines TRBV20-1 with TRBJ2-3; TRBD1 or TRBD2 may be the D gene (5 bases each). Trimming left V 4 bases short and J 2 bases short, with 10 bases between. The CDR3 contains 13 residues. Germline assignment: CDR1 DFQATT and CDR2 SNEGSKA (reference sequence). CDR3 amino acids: CSAMGTSTDTQYF. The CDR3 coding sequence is TGCAGTGCTATGGGGACCTCCACAGATACGCAGTATTTT.

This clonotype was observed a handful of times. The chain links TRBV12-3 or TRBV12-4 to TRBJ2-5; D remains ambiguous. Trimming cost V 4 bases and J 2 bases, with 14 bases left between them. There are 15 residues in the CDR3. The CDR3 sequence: CASSSERTRQETQYF. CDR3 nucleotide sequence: TGTGCCAGCAGTTCCGAGCGAACAAGACAAGAGACCCAGTACTTC.

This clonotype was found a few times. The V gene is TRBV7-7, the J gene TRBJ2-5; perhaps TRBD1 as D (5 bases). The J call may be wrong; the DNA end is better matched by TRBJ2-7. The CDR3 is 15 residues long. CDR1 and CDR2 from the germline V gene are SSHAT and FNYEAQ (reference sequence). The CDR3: CASSLGSDTRYEQYF. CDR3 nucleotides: TGTGCCAGCAGCTTAGGGTCGGACACCCGCTACGAGCAGTACTTC.

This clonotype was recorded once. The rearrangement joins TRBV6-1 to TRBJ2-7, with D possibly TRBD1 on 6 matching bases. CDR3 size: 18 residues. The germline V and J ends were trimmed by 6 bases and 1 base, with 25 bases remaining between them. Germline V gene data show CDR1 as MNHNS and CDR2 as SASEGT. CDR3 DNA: TGTGCCAGCAGAGGGACACCAAGCTACCTCAAGGTGTCCTACGAGCAGTACTTC. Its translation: CASRGTPSYLKVSYEQYF.

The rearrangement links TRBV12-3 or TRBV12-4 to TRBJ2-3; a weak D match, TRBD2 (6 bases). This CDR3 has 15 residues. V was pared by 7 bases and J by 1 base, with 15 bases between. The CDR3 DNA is TGTGCCAGCACCCCATGGTCTAGCGGCACAGATACGCAGTATTTT. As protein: CASTPWSSGTDTQYF.

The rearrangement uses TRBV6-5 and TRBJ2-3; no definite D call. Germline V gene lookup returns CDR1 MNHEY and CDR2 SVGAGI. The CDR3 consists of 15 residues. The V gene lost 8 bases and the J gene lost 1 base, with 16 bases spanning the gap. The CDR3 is CASGLVGVGTDTQYF. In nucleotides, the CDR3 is TGTGCCAGCGGCCTTGTGGGTGTCGGCACAGATACGCAGTATTTT.

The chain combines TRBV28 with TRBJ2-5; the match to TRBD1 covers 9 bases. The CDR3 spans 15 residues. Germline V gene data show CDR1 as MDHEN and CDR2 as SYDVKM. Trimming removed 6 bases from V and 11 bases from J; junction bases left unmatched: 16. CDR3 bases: TGTGCCAGCAGCCTCTCCGGGACAGGGATACCCAAGCAGTACTTC. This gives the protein CASSLSGTGIPKQYF.

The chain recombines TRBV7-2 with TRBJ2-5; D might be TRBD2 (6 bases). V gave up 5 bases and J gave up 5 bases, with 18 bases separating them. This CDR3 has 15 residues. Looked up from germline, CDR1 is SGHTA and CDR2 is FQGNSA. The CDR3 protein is CTSSRGERASETQYF. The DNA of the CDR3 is TGTACCAGCAGCCGCGGGGAGCGGGCTTCCGAGACCCAGTACTTC.

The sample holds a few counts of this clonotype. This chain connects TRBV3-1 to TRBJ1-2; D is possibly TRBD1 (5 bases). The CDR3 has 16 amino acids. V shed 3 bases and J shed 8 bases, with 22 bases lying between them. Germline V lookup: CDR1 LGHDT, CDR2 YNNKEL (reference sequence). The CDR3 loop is CASSHLRSGRVYGYTF. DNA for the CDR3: TGTGCCAGCAGCCACCTCCGATCGGGCAGGGTCTACGGCTACACCTTC.

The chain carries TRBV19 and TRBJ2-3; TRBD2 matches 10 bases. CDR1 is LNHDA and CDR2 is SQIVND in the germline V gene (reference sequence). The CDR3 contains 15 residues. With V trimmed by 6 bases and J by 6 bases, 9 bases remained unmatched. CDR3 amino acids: CASSQIAGGIDTQYF. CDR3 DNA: TGTGCCAGTAGCCAAATAGCGGGAGGAATCGATACGCAGTATTTT.

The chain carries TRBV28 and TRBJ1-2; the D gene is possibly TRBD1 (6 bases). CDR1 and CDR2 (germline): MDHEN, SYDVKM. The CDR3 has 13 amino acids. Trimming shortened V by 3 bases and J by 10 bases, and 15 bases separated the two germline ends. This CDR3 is CASSFSGDRVYTF. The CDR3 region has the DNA TGTGCCAGCAGTTTTTCAGGGGACCGCGTCTACACCTTC.

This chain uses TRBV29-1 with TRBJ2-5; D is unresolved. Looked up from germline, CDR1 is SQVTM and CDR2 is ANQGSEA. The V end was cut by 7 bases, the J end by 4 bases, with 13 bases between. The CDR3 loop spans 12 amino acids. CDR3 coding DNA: TGCAGCGCCGAGAGTTCAGGAGAGACCCAGTACTTC. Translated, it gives CSAESSGETQYF.